This T cell receptor (beta chain) was obtained from a study of Ad26.COV2.S vaccination and SARS-CoV-2 variants. Overall study context: Into the muscle, Ad26.COV2.S was dosed once or twice, 56 days apart. Study-level points and caveats: Substantial breadth was reportedly displayed by spike-specific CD8+ and CD4+ T cell responses after vaccination. Spike-specific TCR breadth was greater in vaccine than placebo recipients.

Here immunoSEQ multiplex PCR was the method, and the copy in TCRdb shows in-frame clones only, minus some. The repertoire holds 410,000 or so clones, with around 90% as singletons. As to treatment: 15 to 20 received Ad26.COV2.S at low or high dose, single or two shots; several received placebo; per-sample allocation not given. Specimens were obtained on day 63 following the first vaccine or placebo injection. Adults aged 18-55 years in Boston included the donor. Comments on this clone: What it binds is not known.

The receptor's source is a person between 18 and 60 years old who received the Ad26.COV2.S COVID-19 vaccine or a placebo. The sample was peripheral blood, taken in a trial of Ad26.COV2.S vaccine versus placebo.

The CDR3 DNA sequence: TGTGCCAGCAGTCTTCCTGAAGGGAGGGCTCTAGATGAAAAACTGTTTTTT. This sequence encodes CASSLPEGRALDEKLFF. The chain uses TRBV28 and TRBJ1-4; D not certain. The germline gives CDR1 MDHEN, CDR2 SYDVKM. V lost 5 bases to trimming and J lost 6 bases, with 22 bases between them. The CDR3 sequence is 17 residues long. The full variable domain, with the rest looked up from reference TRBV28 and TRBJ1-4, is DVKVTQSSRYLVKRTGEKVFLECVQDMDHENMFWYRQDPGLGLRLIYFSYDVKMKEKGDIPEGYSVSREKKERFSLILESASTNQTSMYLCASSLPEGRALDEKLFFGSGTQLSVL.